This TCR beta chain was sequenced during a study of spatial heterogeneity in lung cancer. Study at large: Raw sequencing reads included, on average, more than eight appearances of each unique TCR and UMI combination. Study-wide results and limits: Counts that tracked tumor mutation counts were those of expanded intratumoral alpha and beta TCRs. When ubiquitous and regional expanded TCRs were counted, their numbers tracked ubiquitous and regional nonsynonymous mutations, respectively.

On this clonotype: The antigen remains undetermined.

TCRdb reprocessed the 5' RACE reads with MiXCR, giving one entry per CDR3 protein. The sample holds 15,000 to 20,000 distinct CDR3 sequences, under 7.5% seen once. The CDR3 extends over 13 amino acids. Germline-derived CDR1 and CDR2 are SEHNR and FQNEAQ (reference sequence). V lost 1 base, J lost 5 bases, and 6 bases lay in between. Time point described: sample taken at primary tumor resection. There were 65 or so donors, all of them untreated patients with early-stage non-small cell lung cancer. Without sorting, whole RNA was sequenced from tumor, nontumor lung or frozen PBMC. The input for sequencing was lung tumor tissue, taken at surgery. This TCR derives from a female donor with early-stage non-small cell lung cancer. This sequence joins TRBV7-9 and TRBJ2-1; D uncertain. The CDR3 region has the DNA TGTGCCAGCAGCTTAGGCCAAGACAATGAGCAGTTCTTC. Translation gives CASSLGQDNEQFF.